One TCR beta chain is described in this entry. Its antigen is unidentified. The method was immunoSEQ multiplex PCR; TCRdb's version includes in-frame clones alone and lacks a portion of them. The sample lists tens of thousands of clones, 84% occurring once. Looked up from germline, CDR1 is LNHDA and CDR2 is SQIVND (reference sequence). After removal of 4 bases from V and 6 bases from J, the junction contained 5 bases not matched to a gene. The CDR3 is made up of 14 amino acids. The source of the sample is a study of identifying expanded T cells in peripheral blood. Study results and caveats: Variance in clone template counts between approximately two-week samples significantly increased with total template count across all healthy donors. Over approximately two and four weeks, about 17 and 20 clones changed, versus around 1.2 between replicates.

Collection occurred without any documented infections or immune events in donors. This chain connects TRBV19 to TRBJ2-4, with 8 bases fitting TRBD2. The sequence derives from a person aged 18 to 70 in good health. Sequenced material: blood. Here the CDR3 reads CASSTGGDGNIQYF. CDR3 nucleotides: TGTGCCAGTAGTACCGGGGGGGACGGAAACATTCAGTACTTC. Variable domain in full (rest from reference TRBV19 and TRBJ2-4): DGGITQSPKYLFRKEGQNVTLSCEQNLNHDAMYWYRQDPGQGLRLIYYSQIVNDFQKGDIAEGYSVSREKKESFPLTVTSAQKNPTAFYLCASSTGGDGNIQYFGAGTRLSVL.